A selection of T cell receptor beta chains follows, all from one sample in a study of relationships among human T cell subsets. TCRdb re-derived calls from the multiplex PCR reads in MiXCR, one entry per CDR3 protein. The table records 11,000 to 15,000 distinct CDR3 sequences, about 60% of them present only once. Material for sequencing was Tregs sorted from blood. These receptors came from a man between 35 and 55 years old in good health. The CDR3 runs from the conserved cysteine through the conserved F or W. A D gene is named only where the DNA matches it firmly. Rows give clone size only sometimes, using once, few, many, or a class for an expanded clone.

clone_size d_call j_call v_call cdr3_aa cdr3_nt
few TRBD1 TRBJ1-1 TRBV27 CASSFGTGDYTEAFF TGTGCCAGCAGTTTCGGGACAGGGGACTACACTGAGGCTTTCTTT
. . TRBJ2-4 TRBV10-2 CASSAKNIQYF TGTGCCAGCAGTGCCAAAAACATTCAGTACTTC
once . TRBJ1-1 TRBV5-1 CASRERADRLNTEAFF TGCGCCAGCAGGGAAAGGGCCGACCGATTGAACACTGAAGCTTTCTTT
. . TRBJ2-7 TRBV6-5 CASSEYSRGQGYEQYF TGTGCCAGCAGTGAATATTCCAGGGGTCAGGGCTACGAGCAGTACTTC
. . TRBJ2-7 TRBV20-1 CSALNGWGTPYEQYF TGCAGTGCTCTAAACGGGTGGGGCACTCCCTACGAGCAGTACTTC
few TRBD2 TRBJ2-7 TRBV6-2/TRBV6-3 CASSKSERLAGGHLYF TGTGCCAGCAGTAAGTCCGAGCGACTAGCGGGGGGCCACCTCTACTTC
. TRBD1 TRBJ1-1 TRBV11-3 CASSSGQLNTEAFF TGTGCCAGCAGCTCGGGACAGCTGAACACTGAAGCTTTCTTT
few . TRBJ2-3 TRBV4-1 CASSQVDPRWADTQYF TGCGCCAGCAGCCAAGTCGACCCCCGATGGGCAGATACGCAGTATTTT
. . TRBJ1-1 TRBV28 CASTIHTEAFF TGTGCGTCGACAATACACACTGAAGCTTTCTTT
. . TRBJ2-5 TRBV12-3/TRBV12-4 CASSLSRETQYF TGTGCCAGCAGTCTTAGCAGGGAGACCCAGTACTTC
medium-sized TRBD2 TRBJ2-1 TRBV5-4 CASSWTSFASYNEQFF TGTGCCAGCAGTTGGACTAGCTTCGCGTCCTACAATGAGCAGTTCTTC
. TRBD2 TRBJ2-1 TRBV2 CASVANLGTSGTNEQFF TGTGCCAGCGTGGCGAACCTCGGGACTAGCGGGACTAATGAGCAGTTCTTC
. . TRBJ1-5 TRBV4-1 CASSKEGVVNQPQHF TGCGCCAGCAGCAAAGAGGGGGTAGTCAATCAGCCCCAGCATTTT
. TRBD2 TRBJ2-1 TRBV28 CASSGTVAGSYNEQLF TGTGCCAGCAGTGGGACTGTAGCGGGGTCCTACAATGAGCAGCTCTTC
. TRBD2 TRBJ2-5 TRBV10-2 CASSERGGSETQYF TGCGCCAGCAGTGAACGGGGGGGCAGTGAGACCCAGTACTTC
few TRBD2 TRBJ2-1 TRBV11-2 CASSLERGIWVNEQFF TGTGCCAGCAGCCTTGAGCGGGGGATCTGGGTCAATGAGCAGTTCTTC
. . TRBJ2-3 TRBV10-3 CAISVGGSTDTQYF TGTGCCATCAGTGTTGGCGGCAGCACAGATACGCAGTATTTT
few TRBD2 TRBJ2-3 TRBV4-1 CASRPGLAGGLDTQYF TGCGCCAGCAGACCGGGACTAGCGGGGGGTTTAGATACGCAGTATTTT
few TRBD2 TRBJ2-1 TRBV28 CASSTASGGYNEQFF TGTGCCAGCAGTACCGCTAGCGGGGGGTACAATGAGCAGTTCTTC
once . TRBJ2-5 TRBV20-1 CSAYRGEGKTQYF TGCAGTGCTTACAGGGGGGAGGGAAAGACCCAGTACTTC
. . TRBJ1-3 TRBV4-1 CASSQGGGGNTIYF TGCGCCAGCAGCCAAGGGGGGGGAGGAAACACCATATATTTT